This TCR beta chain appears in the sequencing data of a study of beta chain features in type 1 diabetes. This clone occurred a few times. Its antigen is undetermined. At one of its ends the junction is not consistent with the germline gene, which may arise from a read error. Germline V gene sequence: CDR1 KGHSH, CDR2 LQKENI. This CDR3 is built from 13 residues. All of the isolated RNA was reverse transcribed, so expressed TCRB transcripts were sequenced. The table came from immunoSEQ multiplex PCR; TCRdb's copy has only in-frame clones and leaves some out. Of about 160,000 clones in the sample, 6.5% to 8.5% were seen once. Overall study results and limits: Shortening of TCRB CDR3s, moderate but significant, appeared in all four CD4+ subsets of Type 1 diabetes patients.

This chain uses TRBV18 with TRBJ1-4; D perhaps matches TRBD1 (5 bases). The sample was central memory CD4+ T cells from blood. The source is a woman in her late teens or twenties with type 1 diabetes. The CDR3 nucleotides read TGTGCCAGCTCACAGGGGACTACTGAAAAACTGTTTTTT. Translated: CASSQGTTEKLFF.